This TCR beta chain was obtained from a study of regulatory T cells in long-lasting Graves disease. Researchers made TCR beta libraries by using iRepertoire HTBI primers and running Arm-PCR on CDR3 regions. Using its own MiXCR run on the multiplex PCR reads, TCRdb lists one record per CDR3 protein. The sample lists 350,000 to 500,000 distinct CDR3 sequences, 13% to 15% occurring once. Time point noted: newly diagnosed GD, antithyroid drugs for less than 3 months. Generation of the TCR library employed RNA extracted from PBMCs. In this sample, this clonotype turned up many times. J gave up 4 bases and V 6 bases, and 7 bases lay outside the gene matches. Looked up from germline, CDR1 is MDHEN and CDR2 is SYDVKM. CDR3 size: 16 residues. This sample was also put to use in a study of T cells in Graves' hyperthyroidism and ophthalmopathy. This second study notes: The definition of stable Graves' hyperthyroidism was no ophthalmopathy progression within 18 months. An initial round of RT-PCR targeting the TCR CDR3 relied on the HTBI primer set.

The sequence was obtained from a woman aged 45-65 years with Graves disease. The specimen was peripheral blood mononuclear cells (PBMCs), collected at new diagnosis, from a patient treated with antithyroid drugs. J is TRBJ2-1 and V is TRBV28; 12 positions match TRBD2. The DNA for the CDR3 is TGTGCCAGCAGCCAGGGGGGGACTAGCGGGTACAATGAGCAGTTCTTC. Its protein product is CASSQGGTSGYNEQFF.